A selection of T cell receptor beta chains follows, all from one sample in a study of T cells in Graves' hyperthyroidism and ophthalmopathy. TCRdb fed the multiplex PCR reads into MiXCR, producing one record per CDR3 protein. The table has over 300,000 distinct CDR3 sequences, more than 11% seen once; the top ten hold 11%. The sequenced sample consisted of blood. These receptors were obtained from a woman aged 55-69 years with Graves' hyperthyroidism. The CDR3 runs from the conserved cysteine through the conserved F or W. The order of the fields is V gene, clone size, D gene, J gene, CDR3 protein, CDR3 DNA. A D gene is named only where the DNA matches it firmly. Where a row states a size, it is once, few, many or the class of an expanded clone; other rows omit it.

TRBV9	.	.	TRBJ2-5	CASSGGSRSFRETQYF	TGTGCCAGCAGCGGAGGCAGTCGCAGTTTCCGAGAGACCCAGTACTTC
TRBV5-4	.	.	TRBJ2-3	CASSQQATDTQYF	TGTGCCAGCAGCCAGCAGGCCACAGATACGCAGTATTTT
TRBV5-1	once	TRBD1	TRBJ1-1	CASSAGTGAGVNTEAFF	TGCGCCAGCAGCGCCGGGACAGGGGCGGGCGTGAACACTGAAGCTTTCTTT
TRBV6-2/TRBV6-3	many	.	TRBJ2-4	CASSYEGLAKNIQYF	TGTGCCAGCAGTTACGAGGGTCTAGCCAAAAACATTCAGTACTTC
TRBV6-1	.	.	TRBJ2-7	CASSDPVTGAPVYEQYF	TGTGCCAGCAGCGATCCCGTGACTGGGGCACCCGTATACGAGCAGTACTTC
TRBV6-6	.	TRBD2	TRBJ2-1	CASSYSPSGYNEQFF	TGTGCCAGCAGTTACTCGCCTAGCGGCTACAATGAGCAGTTCTTC
TRBV6-1	many	.	TRBJ1-1	CASSPAMEAFF	TGTGCCAGCAGTCCGGCCATGGAGGCTTTCTTT
TRBV6-2/TRBV6-3	many	.	TRBJ2-7	CASSYVSSDEQYF	TGTGCCAGCAGTTACGTATCTAGCGACGAGCAGTACTTC
TRBV5-1	few	TRBD1	TRBJ2-7	CASSVRDRGQYEQYF	TGCGCCAGCAGCGTCCGGGACAGGGGGCAATACGAGCAGTACTTC
TRBV12-3/TRBV12-4	many	TRBD2	TRBJ2-1	CASSFSGGSSYNEQFF	TGTGCCAGCAGTTTTAGCGGGGGAAGCTCCTACAATGAGCAGTTCTTC
TRBV12-3/TRBV12-4	many	.	TRBJ1-1	CASSFPQQDTEAFF	TGTGCCAGCAGTTTCCCCCAGCAGGACACTGAAGCTTTCTTT
TRBV10-2	many	.	TRBJ1-1	CASRTALNTEAFF	TGCGCCAGCAGGACAGCCTTGAACACTGAAGCTTTCTTT
TRBV19	.	.	TRBJ1-4	CASIPRGGSEKLFF	TGTGCCAGTATTCCGCGGGGGGGCAGTGAAAAACTGTTTTTT
TRBV12-3/TRBV12-4	many	TRBD1	TRBJ1-1	CASSGQGDTEAFF	TGTGCCAGCAGCGGACAGGGGGACACTGAAGCTTTCTTT
TRBV2	.	TRBD2	TRBJ2-5	CASRGGTRETQYF	TGTGCCAGCAGGGGCGGGACTAGAGAGACCCAGTACTTC
TRBV7-8	many	.	TRBJ1-4	CASSDLATGEKLFF	TGTGCCAGCAGTGATTTGGCCACAGGTGAAAAACTGTTTTTT
TRBV11-2	.	TRBD2	TRBJ2-5	CASSLGLAQRTQYF	TGTGCCAGCAGCTTGGGACTAGCGCAAAGGACCCAGTACTTC
TRBV5-8	few	TRBD2	TRBJ2-7	CASFSTSGPYEQYF	TGTGCCAGCTTCTCGACTAGCGGACCCTACGAGCAGTACTTC
TRBV12-3/TRBV12-4	.	TRBD2	TRBJ2-7	CASSPPAGGPGTGGYEQYF	TGTGCCAGCAGTCCCCCAGCGGGAGGGCCAGGGACCGGGGGCTACGAGCAGTACTTC
TRBV9	.	.	TRBJ2-5	CASSVAAHTQETQYF	TGTGCCAGCAGCGTAGCTGCCCACACCCAAGAGACCCAGTACTTC
TRBV6-2/TRBV6-3	.	TRBD2	TRBJ2-3	CASSRGSGRGTDTQYF	TGTGCCAGCAGCCGGGGTAGCGGGAGGGGCACAGATACGCAGTATTTT
TRBV30	.	.	TRBJ1-5	CAWSPWRGNQPQHF	TGTGCCTGGAGTCCCTGGAGGGGTAATCAGCCCCAGCATTTT
TRBV11-3	many	.	TRBJ1-1	CASSLQGLGYTEAFF	TGTGCCAGCAGCTTGCAGGGATTAGGATACACTGAAGCTTTCTTT
TRBV5-1	many	.	TRBJ1-1	CASSTGAAEAFF	TGCGCCAGCAGCACCGGGGCGGCTGAAGCTTTCTTT
TRBV4-2	.	TRBD1	TRBJ2-2	CASSQMDRRSTGELFF	TGTGCCAGCAGCCAAATGGACAGGAGATCCACCGGGGAGCTGTTTTTT
TRBV2	many	.	TRBJ1-6	CASSPGTNRNPLHF	TGTGCCAGCAGTCCCGGGACAAACCGTAATCCCCTCCACTTT
TRBV2	few	TRBD2	TRBJ2-1	CASSPQGLARAQFF	TGTGCCAGCAGTCCCCAGGGACTAGCGAGGGCGCAGTTCTTC
TRBV29-1	many	.	TRBJ2-7	CSVVSSGYEQYF	TGCAGCGTCGTCTCCAGTGGCTACGAGCAGTACTTC
TRBV6-1	.	TRBD1	TRBJ2-1	CASNRDRGWGEQFF	TGTGCCAGCAATAGGGACAGGGGTTGGGGTGAGCAGTTCTTC
TRBV9	many	.	TRBJ2-7	CASSVGQLTYEQYF	TGTGCCAGCAGCGTAGGACAGCTAACCTACGAGCAGTACTTC
TRBV20-1	many	.	TRBJ1-2	CSARDTGGAIYGYTF	TGCAGTGCTAGAGACACGGGCGGAGCCATCTATGGCTACACCTTC
TRBV3-1	many	.	TRBJ2-1	CASSQERRGYNEQFF	TGTGCCAGCAGCCAAGAACGTCGGGGCTACAATGAGCAGTTCTTC
TRBV5-1	many	.	TRBJ1-4	CASSSGPNEKLFF	TGCGCCAGCAGCTCGGGACCGAATGAAAAACTGTTTTTT
TRBV6-1	few	.	TRBJ2-7	CASSARPSSYEQYF	TGTGCCAGCTCGGCCCGGCCGAGCTCCTACGAGCAGTACTTC
TRBV5-1	.	TRBD2	TRBJ2-5	CASSLSGKTETQYF	TGCGCCAGCAGCCTTAGCGGGAAGACAGAGACCCAGTACTTC
TRBV5-1	many	TRBD2	TRBJ2-1	CASSPPGLDTIRQFF	TGCGCCAGCAGCCCACCGGGACTAGACACTATTAGGCAGTTCTTC
TRBV5-1	.	.	TRBJ2-1	CASSPPAGTYNEQFF	TGCGCCAGCAGCCCACCTGCGGGTACCTACAATGAGCAGTTCTTC
TRBV7-3	many	TRBD2	TRBJ2-7	CASSVSGTSLEQYF	TGTGCCAGCAGCGTATCCGGGACTAGTCTCGAGCAGTACTTC
TRBV6-1	many	TRBD1	TRBJ1-4	CASSTSGTGGEKLFF	TGTGCCAGCAGTACCTCCGGGACAGGAGGGGAAAAACTGTTTTTT
TRBV20-1	many	.	TRBJ1-3	CSALASGTIYF	TGCAGTGCCCTAGCCTCAGGGACCATATATTTT
TRBV3-1	many	TRBD2	TRBJ2-7	CASTRRGLAGGPYEQYF	TGTGCCAGCACCAGGAGGGGACTAGCGGGAGGCCCCTACGAGCAGTACTTC
TRBV6-5	.	.	TRBJ2-1	CASSYQEGTPEQFF	TGTGCCAGCAGTTATCAGGAAGGGACTCCCGAGCAGTTCTTC
TRBV20-1	many	.	TRBJ1-2	CSAGSRGFYGYTF	TGCAGTGCTGGGAGCAGGGGATTTTATGGCTACACCTTC
TRBV15	.	TRBD2	TRBJ2-7	CATSRDRRSGGSPAYEQYF	TGTGCCACCAGCAGAGATCGGAGGTCTGGCGGGAGTCCGGCCTACGAGCAGTACTTC
TRBV5-1	few	TRBD2	TRBJ2-3	CASSSSGRGTDTQYF	TGCGCCAGCAGCTCGAGCGGGAGAGGGACAGATACGCAGTATTTT
TRBV3-1	many	.	TRBJ2-2	CASSQERENTGELFF	TGTGCCAGCAGCCAAGAACGGGAGAACACCGGGGAGCTGTTTTTT
TRBV7-9	many	.	TRBJ2-5	CASSPTDGGKETQYF	TGTGCCAGCAGCCCCACGGATGGCGGGAAAGAGACCCAGTACTTC
TRBV6-1	once	TRBD2	TRBJ2-3	CASSKGGPRTDTQYF	TGTGCCAGCAGTAAGGGAGGGCCTCGAACAGATACGCAGTATTTT
TRBV27	many	TRBD1	TRBJ1-4	CASTDRGHREKLFF	TGTGCCAGCACCGACAGGGGGCATCGGGAAAAACTGTTTTTT